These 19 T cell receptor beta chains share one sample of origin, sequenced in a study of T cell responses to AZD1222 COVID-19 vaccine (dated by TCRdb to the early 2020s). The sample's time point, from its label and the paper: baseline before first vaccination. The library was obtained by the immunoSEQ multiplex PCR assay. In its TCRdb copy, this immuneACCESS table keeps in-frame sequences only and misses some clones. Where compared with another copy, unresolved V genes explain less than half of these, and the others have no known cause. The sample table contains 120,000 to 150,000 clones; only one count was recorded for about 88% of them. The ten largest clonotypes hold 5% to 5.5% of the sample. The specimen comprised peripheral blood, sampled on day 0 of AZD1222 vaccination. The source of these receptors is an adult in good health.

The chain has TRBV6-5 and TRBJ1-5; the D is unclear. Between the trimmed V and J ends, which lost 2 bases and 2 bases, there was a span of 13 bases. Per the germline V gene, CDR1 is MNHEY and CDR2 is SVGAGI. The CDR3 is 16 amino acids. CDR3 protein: CASSYRRSSRNQPQHF. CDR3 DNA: TGTGCCAGCAGTTACAGACGGAGTAGCCGCAATCAGCCCCAGCATTTT.

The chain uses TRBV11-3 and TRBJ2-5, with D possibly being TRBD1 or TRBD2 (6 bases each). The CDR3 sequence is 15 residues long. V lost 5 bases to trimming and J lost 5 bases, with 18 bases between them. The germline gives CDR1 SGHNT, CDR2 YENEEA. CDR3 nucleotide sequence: TGTGCCAGCAGCACTATGAAGGGGGGCGGCGAGACCCAGTACTTC. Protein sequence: CASSTMKGGGETQYF. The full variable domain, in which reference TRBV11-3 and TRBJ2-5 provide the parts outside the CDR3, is EAGVVQSPRYKIIEKKQPVAFWCNPISGHNTLYWYLQNLGQGPELLIRYENEEAVDDSQLPKDRFSAERLKGVDSTLKIQPAELGDSAVYLCASSTMKGGGETQYFGPGTRLLVL.

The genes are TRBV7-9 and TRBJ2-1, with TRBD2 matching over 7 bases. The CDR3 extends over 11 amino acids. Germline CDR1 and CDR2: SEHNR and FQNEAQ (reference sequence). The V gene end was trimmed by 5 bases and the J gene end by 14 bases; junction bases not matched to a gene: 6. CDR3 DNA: TGTGCCAGCAGCGTAAGCGGGAACAAGTTCTTC. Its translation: CASSVSGNKFF.

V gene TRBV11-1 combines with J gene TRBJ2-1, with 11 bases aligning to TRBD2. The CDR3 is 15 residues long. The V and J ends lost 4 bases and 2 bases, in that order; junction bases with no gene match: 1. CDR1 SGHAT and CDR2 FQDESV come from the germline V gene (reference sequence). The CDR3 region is CASSWGLAAYNEQFF. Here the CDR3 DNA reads TGTGCCAGCAGCTGGGGACTAGCGGCCTACAATGAGCAGTTCTTC.

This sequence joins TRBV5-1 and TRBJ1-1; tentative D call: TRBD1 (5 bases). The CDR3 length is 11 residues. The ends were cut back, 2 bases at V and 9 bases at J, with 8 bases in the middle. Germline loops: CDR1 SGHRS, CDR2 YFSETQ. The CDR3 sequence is CASSFDSKAFF. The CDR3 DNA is TGCGCCAGCAGCTTCGACAGTAAAGCTTTCTTT.

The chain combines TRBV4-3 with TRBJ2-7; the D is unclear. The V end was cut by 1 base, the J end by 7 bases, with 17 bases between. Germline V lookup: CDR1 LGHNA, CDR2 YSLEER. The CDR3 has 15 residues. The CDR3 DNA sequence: TGCGCCAGCAGCCAAGTTAAAGGGCCGTGGGTAGAGCAGTACTTC. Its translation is CASSQVKGPWVEQYF.

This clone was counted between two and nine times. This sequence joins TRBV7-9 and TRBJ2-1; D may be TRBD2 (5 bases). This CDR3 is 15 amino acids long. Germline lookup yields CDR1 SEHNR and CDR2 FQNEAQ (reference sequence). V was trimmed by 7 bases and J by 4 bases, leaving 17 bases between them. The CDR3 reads CASTPPLPGYNEQFF. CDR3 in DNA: TGTGCCAGCACCCCCCCCTTACCGGGATACAATGAGCAGTTCTTC.

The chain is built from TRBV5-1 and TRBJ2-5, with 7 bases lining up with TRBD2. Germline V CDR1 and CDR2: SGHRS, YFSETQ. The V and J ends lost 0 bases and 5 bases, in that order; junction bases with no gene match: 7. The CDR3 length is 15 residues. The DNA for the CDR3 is TGCGCCAGCAGCTTGGTAGCTAGCGGAATGGAGACCCAGTACTTC. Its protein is CASSLVASGMETQYF.

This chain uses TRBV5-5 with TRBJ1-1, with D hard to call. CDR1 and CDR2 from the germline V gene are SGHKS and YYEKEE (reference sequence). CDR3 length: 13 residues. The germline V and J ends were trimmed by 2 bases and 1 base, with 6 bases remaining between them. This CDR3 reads CASSFSPNTEAFF. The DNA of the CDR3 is TGTGCCAGCAGCTTCTCTCCGAACACTGAAGCTTTCTTT.

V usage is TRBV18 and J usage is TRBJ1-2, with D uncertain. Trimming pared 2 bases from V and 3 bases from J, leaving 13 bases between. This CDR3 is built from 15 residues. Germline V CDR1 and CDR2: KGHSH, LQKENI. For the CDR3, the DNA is TGTGCCAGCTCACCAGAGACACAGCGATACTATGGCTACACCTTC. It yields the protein CASSPETQRYYGYTF.

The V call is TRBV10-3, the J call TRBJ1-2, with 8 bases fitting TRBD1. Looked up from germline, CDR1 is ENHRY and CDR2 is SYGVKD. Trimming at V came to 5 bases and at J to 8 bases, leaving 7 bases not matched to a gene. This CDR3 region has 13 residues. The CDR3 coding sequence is TGTGCCATCAGTAGTACGGGACAGGAAGGCTACACCTTC. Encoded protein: CAISSTGQEGYTF.

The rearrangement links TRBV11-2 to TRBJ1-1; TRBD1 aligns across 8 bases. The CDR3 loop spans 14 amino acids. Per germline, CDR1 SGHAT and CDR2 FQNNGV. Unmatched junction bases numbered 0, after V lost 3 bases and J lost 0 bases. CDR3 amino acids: CASSLTGVNTEAFF. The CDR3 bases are TGTGCCAGCAGCTTGACAGGGGTGAACACTGAAGCTTTCTTT.

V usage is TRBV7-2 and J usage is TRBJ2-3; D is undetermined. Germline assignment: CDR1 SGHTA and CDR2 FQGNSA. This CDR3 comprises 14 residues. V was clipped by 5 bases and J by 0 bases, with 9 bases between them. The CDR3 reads CASSPLRSTDTQYF. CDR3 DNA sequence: TGTGCCAGCAGCCCCCTACGTAGCACAGATACGCAGTATTTT. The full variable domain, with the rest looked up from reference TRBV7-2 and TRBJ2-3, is GAGVSQSPSNKVTEKGKDVELRCDPISGHTALYWYRQSLGQGLEFLIYFQGNSAPDKSGLPSDRFSAERTGGSVSTLTIQRTQQEDSAVYLCASSPLRSTDTQYFGPGTRLTVL.

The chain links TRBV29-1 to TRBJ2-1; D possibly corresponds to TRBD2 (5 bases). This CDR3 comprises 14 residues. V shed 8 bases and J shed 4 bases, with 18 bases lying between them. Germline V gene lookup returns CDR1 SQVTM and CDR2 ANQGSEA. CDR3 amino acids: CSSSVVEGYNEQFF. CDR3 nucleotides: TGCAGCTCCTCGGTGGTCGAGGGATACAATGAGCAGTTCTTC.

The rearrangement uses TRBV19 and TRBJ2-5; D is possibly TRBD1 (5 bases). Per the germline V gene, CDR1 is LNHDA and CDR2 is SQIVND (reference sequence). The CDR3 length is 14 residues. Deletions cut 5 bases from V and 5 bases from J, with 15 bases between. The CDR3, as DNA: TGTGCCAGTAGTGGGTGGGGCTCGGATGAGACCCAGTACTTC. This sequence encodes CASSGWGSDETQYF.

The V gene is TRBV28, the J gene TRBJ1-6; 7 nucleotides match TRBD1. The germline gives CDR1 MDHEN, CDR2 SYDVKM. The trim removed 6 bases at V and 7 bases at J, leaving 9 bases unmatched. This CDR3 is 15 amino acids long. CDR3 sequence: CASSLGTDRNSPLHF. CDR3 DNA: TGTGCCAGCAGCCTAGGGACAGATAGAAATTCACCCCTCCACTTT.

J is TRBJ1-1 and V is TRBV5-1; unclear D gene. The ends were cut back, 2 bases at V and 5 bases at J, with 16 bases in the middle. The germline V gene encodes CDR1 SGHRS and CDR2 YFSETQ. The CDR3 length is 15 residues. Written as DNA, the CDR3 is TGCGCCAGCAGCTTTACGGTCCCGTTTAGAACTGAAGCTTTCTTT. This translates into CASSFTVPFRTEAFF.

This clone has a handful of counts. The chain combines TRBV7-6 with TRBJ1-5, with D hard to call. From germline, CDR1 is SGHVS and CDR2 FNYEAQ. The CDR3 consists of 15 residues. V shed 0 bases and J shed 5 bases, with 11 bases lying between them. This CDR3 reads CASSLASGRDQPQHF. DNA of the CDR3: TGTGCCAGCAGCTTAGCGTCAGGACGGGATCAGCCCCAGCATTTT.

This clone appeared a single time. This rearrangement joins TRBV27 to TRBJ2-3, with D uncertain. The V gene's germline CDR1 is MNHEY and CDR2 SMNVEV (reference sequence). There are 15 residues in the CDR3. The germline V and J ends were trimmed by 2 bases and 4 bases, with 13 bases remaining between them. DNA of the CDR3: TGTGCCAGCAGTTTACCCCCTGGTAGCCCAGATACGCAGTATTTT. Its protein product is CASSLPPGSPDTQYF.